The rows below give T cell receptor beta chains drawn from one sample of a study of read filtering for tumor transcriptome and immune sequencing. TCRdb processed the reads anew with MiXCR; each CDR3 protein has one entry. The repertoire has approximately 90,000 distinct CDR3 sequences, around an eighth of them found once; the top ten carry more than 12%. Sample: a population of CD138-negative cells sorted from bone marrow. These receptor sequences come from a donor at least 40 years old with multiple myeloma. Each CDR3 is given with its conserved first and last residue. D genes are given only for firm matches. Expanded clones are given a class, and other clones once, few, many or no size at all.

V: TRBV5-1
D: .
size: many
length: 17
J: TRBJ2-1
CDR3: CASSFRSRASSYNEQFF
DNA: TGCGCCAGCAGCTTCAGATCTAGGGCCAGCTCCTACAATGAGCAGTTCTTC

V: TRBV12-3/TRBV12-4
D: TRBD1
size: many
length: 15
J: TRBJ2-2
CDR3: CASSPRQGGTGELFF
DNA: TGTGCCAGCAGCCCCAGACAGGGCGGTACCGGGGAGCTGTTTTTT

V: TRBV28
D: .
size: many
length: 12
J: TRBJ2-7
CDR3: CASSPPERVQYF
DNA: TGTGCCAGCAGTCCCCCGGAGCGAGTGCAGTACTTC

V: TRBV4-2
D: .
size: many
length: 15
J: TRBJ1-1
CDR3: CASSQDPGVNTEAFF
DNA: TGTGCCAGCAGCCAAGATCCAGGGGTTAACACTGAAGCTTTCTTT

V: TRBV29-1
D: TRBD2
size: many
length: 13
J: TRBJ2-1
CDR3: CSVGSGLGDEQFF
DNA: TGCAGCGTTGGTAGCGGGCTCGGAGATGAGCAGTTCTTC

V: TRBV20-1
D: TRBD2
size: many
length: 13
J: TRBJ2-1
CDR3: CSAPLAGFDEQFF
DNA: TGCAGTGCTCCGCTAGCGGGATTCGATGAGCAGTTCTTC

V: TRBV29-1
D: TRBD1
size: .
length: 13
J: TRBJ1-1
CDR3: CSADRGGVTGAFF
DNA: TGCAGCGCCGACAGGGGTGGCGTCACTGGAGCTTTCTTT

V: TRBV7-9
D: TRBD1
size: many
length: 16
J: TRBJ2-7
CDR3: CASSLAPDRGGYEQYF
DNA: TGTGCCAGCAGCTTAGCCCCGGACAGGGGAGGTTACGAGCAGTACTTC

V: TRBV6-6
D: .
size: many
length: 13
J: TRBJ1-2
CDR3: CASNGTPGVGYTF
DNA: TGTGCCAGCAATGGCACCCCGGGCGTCGGCTACACCTTC

V: TRBV12-3/TRBV12-4
D: .
size: many
length: 12
J: TRBJ2-2
CDR3: CASSLGGGELFF
DNA: TGTGCCAGCAGTTTGGGGGGCGGGGAGCTGTTTTTT

V: TRBV5-1
D: .
size: many
length: 15
J: TRBJ2-1
CDR3: CASSLDSSSYNEQFF
DNA: TGTGCCAGCAGCTTGGATAGTAGCTCCTACAATGAGCAGTTCTTC

V: TRBV5-1
D: .
size: many
length: 12
J: TRBJ2-7
CDR3: CASSEQGNEQYF
DNA: TGCGCCAGCAGCGAACAGGGAAACGAGCAGTACTTC

V: TRBV12-3/TRBV12-4
D: TRBD1
size: many
length: 16
J: TRBJ2-2
CDR3: CASSAGQGMGAGELFF
DNA: TGTGCCAGCAGCGCCGGACAGGGGATGGGGGCCGGGGAGCTGTTTTTT

V: TRBV13
D: .
size: many
length: 15
J: TRBJ2-6
CDR3: CASSPAGAGANVLTF
DNA: TGTGCCAGCAGCCCGGCCGGGGCCGGGGCCAACGTCCTGACTTTC

V: TRBV5-1
D: .
size: many
length: 15
J: TRBJ2-2
CDR3: CASSYSGSNTGELFF
DNA: TGCGCCAGCAGCTATTCGGGATCGAACACCGGGGAGCTGTTTTTT

V: TRBV5-1
D: .
size: few
length: 14
J: TRBJ2-1
CDR3: CASASPGAYNEQFF
DNA: TGCGCCAGCGCCTCCCCGGGAGCCTACAATGAGCAGTTCTTC

V: TRBV5-1
D: .
size: many
length: 15
J: TRBJ2-1
CDR3: CASSLGVSAYNEQFF
DNA: TGCGCCAGCAGCTTGGGCGTCTCGGCCTACAATGAGCAGTTCTTC

V: TRBV4-1
D: .
size: many
length: 17
J: TRBJ2-1
CDR3: CASSQEGSSILANEQFF
DNA: TGCGCCAGCAGCCAAGAAGGGTCCTCGATACTTGCCAATGAGCAGTTCTTC

V: TRBV2
D: TRBD1
size: many
length: 15
J: TRBJ1-1
CDR3: CASSPGQVIFSEAFF
DNA: TGTGCCAGCAGTCCTGGACAGGTAATATTCTCTGAAGCTTTCTTT

V: TRBV5-6
D: .
size: many
length: 14
J: TRBJ2-7
CDR3: CASSLPGQPYEQYF
DNA: TGTGCCAGCAGCTTGCCTGGACAGCCCTACGAGCAGTACTTC

V: TRBV7-9
D: TRBD1
size: many
length: 15
J: TRBJ1-2
CDR3: CASSLGQGDYYGYTF
DNA: TGTGCCAGCAGCTTAGGTCAGGGGGATTACTATGGCTACACCTTC

V: TRBV12-3/TRBV12-4
D: TRBD1
size: many
length: 13
J: TRBJ1-5
CDR3: CASSTGDNQPQHF
DNA: TGTGCCAGCAGCACAGGGGACAATCAGCCCCAGCATTTT

V: TRBV30
D: .
size: many
length: 13
J: TRBJ2-1
CDR3: CAWSVRPGNEQFF
DNA: TGTGCCTGGAGTGTACGGCCTGGCAATGAGCAGTTCTTC

V: TRBV7-8
D: .
size: many
length: 13
J: TRBJ1-5
CDR3: CASSFTDNQPQHF
DNA: TGTGCCAGCAGCTTTACGGACAATCAGCCCCAGCATTTT

V: TRBV5-1
D: .
size: .
length: 16
J: TRBJ1-1
CDR3: CASSLGAAGSNTGAFF
DNA: TGCGCCAGCAGCTTGGGGGCGGCCGGATCGAACACTGGAGCTTTCTTT

V: TRBV4-1
D: .
size: many
length: 16
J: TRBJ1-1
CDR3: CASSPSRGARVTEAFF
DNA: TGCGCCAGCAGCCCAAGTCGGGGGGCTCGCGTCACTGAAGCTTTCTTT

V: TRBV20-1
D: .
size: many
length: 13
J: TRBJ2-1
CDR3: CSARAPPRDEQFF
DNA: TGCAGTGCTAGAGCGCCGCCGCGAGATGAGCAGTTCTTC

V: TRBV5-4
D: .
size: many
length: 16
J: TRBJ2-1
CDR3: CASSRDRELTYNEQFF
DNA: TGTGCCAGCAGCCGGGACCGGGAATTAACCTACAATGAGCAGTTCTTC

V: TRBV3-1
D: .
size: many
length: 14
J: TRBJ2-5
CDR3: CASSLRDNQETQYF
DNA: TGTGCCAGCAGCCTCCGGGACAACCAAGAGACCCAGTACTTC

V: TRBV4-1
D: .
size: .
length: 13
J: TRBJ1-3
CDR3: CASSQIAGNTIYF
DNA: TGCGCCAGCAGCCAAATTGCTGGAAACACCATATATTTT

V: TRBV6-1
D: .
size: many
length: 14
J: TRBJ2-7
CDR3: CASSGPGISYEQYF
DNA: TGTGCCAGCAGTGGTCCAGGGATCTCCTACGAGCAGTACTTC

V: TRBV5-1
D: TRBD1
size: many
length: 14
J: TRBJ2-3
CDR3: CASSLGQGVDTQYF
DNA: TGCGCCAGCAGCTTGGGACAGGGGGTAGATACGCAGTATTTT

V: TRBV29-1
D: .
size: many
length: 11
J: TRBJ2-1
CDR3: CSVSRAAEQFF
DNA: TGCAGCGTTTCTAGGGCGGCCGAGCAGTTCTTC

V: TRBV25-1
D: .
size: many
length: 10
J: TRBJ2-1
CDR3: CASSAHEQFF
DNA: TGTGCCAGCAGTGCCCATGAGCAGTTCTTC

V: TRBV12-3/TRBV12-4
D: TRBD1
size: many
length: 12
J: TRBJ1-4
CDR3: CASRSQGEKLFF
DNA: TGTGCCAGCAGATCACAGGGGGAAAAACTGTTTTTT

V: TRBV10-2
D: TRBD1
size: many
length: 14
J: TRBJ2-7
CDR3: CASRGGQGSYEQYF
DNA: TGCGCCAGCAGGGGTGGACAGGGAAGCTACGAGCAGTACTTC

V: TRBV18
D: .
size: few
length: 12
J: TRBJ2-3
CDR3: CASSPLRDTQCF
DNA: TGTGCCAGCTCACCGTTGAGGGATACGCAGTGTTTT

V: TRBV20-1
D: TRBD2
size: medium-sized
length: 16
J: TRBJ2-1
CDR3: CSAEGASGLRYNEQFF
DNA: TGCAGTGCTGAGGGCGCTAGCGGCTTGCGCTACAATGAGCAGTTCTTC

V: TRBV28
D: .
size: many
length: 13
J: TRBJ1-1
CDR3: CASSLKGYTEAFF
DNA: TGTGCCAGCAGTTTAAAGGGTTACACTGAAGCTTTCTTT

V: TRBV18
D: TRBD2
size: many
length: 17
J: TRBJ2-1
CDR3: CASSPNPLAGSYNEQFF
DNA: TGTGCCAGCTCACCTAACCCACTAGCGGGATCCTACAATGAGCAGTTCTTC

V: TRBV5-1
D: TRBD2
size: many
length: 16
J: TRBJ2-3
CDR3: CASSLAAGEGTDTQYF
DNA: TGCGCCAGCAGCTTGGCAGCGGGAGAGGGGACAGATACGCAGTATTTT

V: TRBV5-1
D: TRBD2
size: many
length: 13
J: TRBJ2-5
CDR3: CASSRTSVETQYF
DNA: TGCGCCAGCAGCAGGACTAGCGTAGAGACCCAGTACTTC

V: TRBV28
D: .
size: many
length: 13
J: TRBJ1-2
CDR3: CASSWLNGYGYTF
DNA: TGTGCCAGCAGTTGGCTCAACGGCTATGGCTACACCTTC

V: TRBV11-2
D: TRBD1
size: many
length: 14
J: TRBJ1-5
CDR3: CASSSGTGNQPQHF
DNA: TGTGCCAGCAGCTCCGGGACAGGCAATCAGCCCCAGCATTTT

V: TRBV11-3
D: .
size: few
length: 16
J: TRBJ1-3
CDR3: CASSLNVRLSGNTIYF
DNA: TGTGCCAGCAGCTTAAACGTCAGGCTCTCTGGAAACACCATATATTTT

V: TRBV29-1
D: .
size: many
length: 13
J: TRBJ2-3
CDR3: CSVAGPGTDTQYF
DNA: TGCAGCGTTGCGGGACCCGGCACAGATACGCAGTATTTT

V: TRBV3-1
D: .
size: few
length: 13
J: TRBJ2-3
CDR3: CASGDRSTDTQYF
DNA: TGTGCCAGCGGGGACCGTAGCACAGATACGCAGTACTTT

V: TRBV7-2
D: TRBD2
size: many
length: 16
J: TRBJ2-1
CDR3: CASSSRGSGSYNEQFF
DNA: TGTGCCAGCAGCTCGCGGGGGAGCGGGAGTTACAATGAGCAGTTCTTC